The 23 T cell receptor beta chains listed next were all sequenced from one sample in a study of radiation and T cells in renal cell carcinoma. Time point of the sample: blood 4 weeks post-SBRT, at nephrectomy. Described treatment: 15 Gy SBRT to primary tumor, nephrectomy 4 weeks later. Only in-frame clones appear in the TCRdb table, and some are missing; sequencing was by immunoSEQ multiplex PCR. The profile shows approximately 92,000 clones, 70% to 90% of them singletons. This sample comprised blood, obtained from a patient whose treatment included radiotherapy and nephrectomy. These receptors all stem from a man aged 50 to 59 with renal cell carcinoma.

The chain is built from TRBV25-1 and TRBJ1-4, with 7 bases aligning to TRBD1. The CDR3 is made up of 15 amino acids. Germline CDR1 reads MGHDK; CDR2 reads SYGVNS. V shed 3 bases and J 8 bases; nucleotides not matched to a gene: 9. CDR3 bases: TGTGCCAGCAGTGATGTAACAGGGGCAGGGGAAAAACTGTTTTTT. Protein sequence: CASSDVTGAGEKLFF.

About this clone: The conserved closing phenylalanine or tryptophan is absent in this CDR3, likely reflecting a read error. The DNA is omitted, as the CDR3 cannot be located on it reliably, and the CDR3 follows TCRdb's listing. The CDR3 is CASSSGLAGAPYL. The chain combines TRBV27 with TRBJ2-7; TRBD2 is the table's D call, not checked against the DNA. The germline gives CDR1 MNHEY, CDR2 SMNVEV (reference sequence). The CDR3 spans 13 amino acids, including both terminal residues.

The chain is built from TRBV18 and TRBJ1-1; no firm D call. V lost 3 bases to trimming and J lost 7 bases, with 12 bases between them. The V gene's germline CDR1 is KGHSH and CDR2 LQKENI. This CDR3 comprises 13 residues. The CDR3 DNA sequence: TGTGCCAGCTCACCCGGGCTTTGGGGTGAAGCTTTCTTT. It specifies CASSPGLWGEAFF.

This chain joins TRBV5-1 and TRBJ2-6; tentative D call: TRBD2 (6 bases). Trimming pared 0 bases from V and 4 bases from J, leaving 11 bases between. Germline V gene lookup returns CDR1 SGHRS and CDR2 YFSETQ. This CDR3 has 16 amino acids. Written as DNA, the CDR3 is TGCGCCAGCAGCTTGGGTGGAGGGGCCGGGGCCAACGTCCTGACTTTC. This encodes CASSLGGGAGANVLTF.

The V call is TRBV7-9, the J call TRBJ2-4; 9 nucleotides line up with TRBD2. The junction had 4 bases not matched to a gene; V was cut back by 5 bases and J by 8 bases. Germline lookup yields CDR1 SEHNR and CDR2 FQNEAQ (reference sequence). The CDR3 is 13 residues long. The CDR3 DNA is TGTGCCAGCAGCAGCGGGAGGATGGACATTCAGTACTTC. It specifies CASSSGRMDIQYF.

The V call is TRBV2, the J call TRBJ1-5; possible D gene TRBD1, 6 bases. CDR1 and CDR2 from the germline V gene are SNHLY and FYNNEI. V lost 1 base and J 4 bases, leaving 11 bases between the germline ends. This CDR3 comprises 15 residues. DNA for the CDR3: TGTGCCAGCAGTGAAGGAGACAGGCGTAATCAGCCCCAGCATTTT. This codes for CASSEGDRRNQPQHF. Variable domain in full (rest from reference TRBV2 and TRBJ1-5): EPEVTQTPSHQVTQMGQEVILRCVPISNHLYFYWYRQILGQKVEFLVSFYNNEISEKSEIFDDQFSVERPDGSNFTLKIRSTKLEDSAMYFCASSEGDRRNQPQHFGDGTRLSIL.

Worth noting for this clone: Relative to the germline gene, one junction end is altered; a read error may explain this. The chain joins TRBV2 to TRBJ2-1; unclear D gene. This CDR3 contains 12 residues. CDR1 is SNHLY, CDR2 FYNNEI, per germline. CDR3 region: CASSEWSSHFLF. The CDR3 DNA sequence: TGTGCCAGCAGTGAATGGAGTTCGCACTTCCTCTTC.

In DNA form, the CDR3 reads TGTGCCAGCAGCGGGGACAGCGGAAACACCATATATTTT. The encoded protein is CASSGDSGNTIYF. The chain recombines TRBV9 with TRBJ1-3; TRBD1 matches at 7 bases. From germline, CDR1 is SGDLS and CDR2 YYNGEE. CDR3 length: 13 residues. V shed 3 bases and J 4 bases; nucleotides not matched to a gene: 1. The full variable domain, in which reference TRBV9 and TRBJ1-3 provide the parts outside the CDR3, is DSGVTQTPKHLITATGQRVTLRCSPRSGDLSVYWYQQSLDQGLQFLIQYYNGEERAKGNILERFSAQQFPDLHSELNLSSLELGDSALYFCASSGDSGNTIYFGEGSWLTVV.

The chain carries TRBV19 and TRBJ1-3; D is undetermined. CDR1 and CDR2 from the germline V gene are LNHDA and SQIVND (reference sequence). The CDR3 contains 15 residues. Trimming removed 3 bases from V and 2 bases from J, with 11 bases in between. CDR3 sequence: CASSMVDFPGNTIYF. CDR3 coding DNA: TGTGCCAGTAGTATGGTGGACTTCCCTGGAAACACCATATATTTT.

The chain links TRBV6-5 to TRBJ1-2, with 7 bases lining up with TRBD1. V dropped 6 bases and J dropped 2; count of bases not matched to a gene: 9. Germline-derived CDR1 and CDR2 are MNHEY and SVGAGI. CDR3 length: 15 amino acids. This CDR3 is CASRLTGTDNYGYTF. The CDR3 bases are TGTGCCAGCAGACTAACGGGGACAGACAACTATGGCTACACCTTC.

As DNA, the CDR3 is TGTGCCAGCAGCTTGGCGGGAGGGTACAATGAGCAGTTCTTC. This gives the protein CASSLAGGYNEQFF. The V and J genes are TRBV11-3 and TRBJ2-1; 9 nucleotides match TRBD2. Germline CDR1 SGHNT, CDR2 YENEEA. The CDR3 consists of 14 residues. The trim removed 3 bases at V and 4 bases at J, leaving 1 base unmatched.

The rearrangement links TRBV5-4 to TRBJ2-2, with D possibly matching TRBD2 (7 bases). Between the trimmed V and J ends, which lost 1 base and 3 bases, there was a span of 16 bases. CDR1 is SGHNT and CDR2 is YYREEE in the germline V gene (reference sequence). This CDR3 is built from 17 residues. In nucleotides, the CDR3 is TGTGCCAGCAGCTTGCGAACCAGAGGGGGGGACACCGGGGAGCTGTTTTTT. Translation gives CASSLRTRGGDTGELFF.

This clone was seen a single time. The J gene is TRBJ2-3, the V gene TRBV7-2, with D perhaps TRBD2 (5 bases). From germline, CDR1 is SGHTA and CDR2 FQGNSA. The length of the CDR3 is 16 residues. V was pared by 0 bases and J by 0 bases, with 10 bases between. CDR3 sequence (DNA): TGTGCCAGCAGCTTAGCGGCGGGCAGAAGCACAGATACGCAGTATTTT. It translates to CASSLAAGRSTDTQYF.

The chain joins TRBV18 to TRBJ1-5, with TRBD1 identical over 9 bases. CDR1 is KGHSH, CDR2 LQKENI, per germline. This CDR3 comprises 17 residues. The J segment lost 6 bases and the V segment lost 3 bases, leaving 12 bases of the junction unmatched. This CDR3 is CASSPPGQGLGGQPQHF. DNA for the CDR3: TGTGCCAGCTCACCGCCGGGACAGGGTTTAGGGGGTCAGCCCCAGCATTTT.

The genes are TRBV4-2 and TRBJ2-1; 7 bases fit TRBD2. The CDR3 loop spans 17 amino acids. Germline trimming cut 3 bases from V and 5 bases from J; bases unmatched to any gene: 13. Germline-derived CDR1 and CDR2 are LGHNA and YNFKEQ. In nucleotides, the CDR3 is TGTGCCAGCAGCCATCGCGGGGGAGGGGTGAGGGACAATGAGCAGTTCTTC. Translating gives CASSHRGGGVRDNEQFF.

The rearrangement joins TRBV7-2 to TRBJ2-1; D perhaps matches TRBD2 (6 bases). This CDR3 has 15 residues. Per germline, CDR1 SGHTA and CDR2 FQGNSA. Deletions cut 4 bases from V and 5 bases from J, with 15 bases between. The CDR3 sequence is CASSSTGVLNNEQFF. CDR3 coding DNA: TGTGCCAGCAGCTCAACGGGGGTGCTAAACAATGAGCAGTTCTTC.

V and J are TRBV5-1 and TRBJ2-5; D perhaps matches TRBD1 (5 bases). The J call is uncertain, as TRBJ2-7 better fits the DNA end. This CDR3 contains 14 residues. Germline lookup yields CDR1 SGHRS and CDR2 YFSETQ. CDR3 nucleotide sequence: TGCGCCAGCAGCTTGGGCAGGGATATCTACGAGCAGTACTTC. Translation: CASSLGRDIYEQYF.

This chain uses TRBV9 with TRBJ1-2; 10 bases match TRBD1. CDR1 and CDR2 from the germline V gene are SGDLS and YYNGEE. This CDR3 has 15 residues. The trim removed 0 bases at V and 2 bases at J, leaving 1 base unmatched. The CDR3 DNA reads as TGTGCCAGCAGCGTAGAGGGACAGGGGAACTATGGCTACACCTTC. Translation gives CASSVEGQGNYGYTF.

The chain combines TRBV11-2 with TRBJ2-5; D could derive from TRBD1 or TRBD2 (5 bases each). Germline V gene lookup returns CDR1 SGHAT and CDR2 FQNNGV. The ends were cut back, 0 bases at V and 1 base at J, with 9 bases in the middle. This CDR3 contains 15 residues. The CDR3 DNA follows: TGTGCCAGCAGCTTAGAGGGGACCAGCCAAGAGACCCAGTACTTC. Translation gives CASSLEGTSQETQYF. Supplemented by reference TRBV11-2 and TRBJ2-5, the full variable domain reads EAGVAQSPRYKIIEKRQSVAFWCNPISGHATLYWYQQILGQGPKLLIQFQNNGVVDDSQLPKDRFSAERLKGVDSTLKIQPAKLEDSAVYLCASSLEGTSQETQYFGPGTRLLVL.

The J gene is TRBJ2-5, the V gene TRBV7-2, with D possibly being TRBD2 (5 bases). The V gene lost 5 bases and the J gene lost 4 bases, with 14 bases spanning the gap. The CDR3 length is 14 residues. Germline-derived CDR1 and CDR2 are SGHTA and FQGNSA. As DNA, the CDR3 is TGTGCCAGCAGCCCCCTGGGGAGCAGAGAGACCCAGTACTTC. Its protein product is CASSPLGSRETQYF.

CDR3 DNA: TGCGCCAGCAGTTTAGAGGGCCCTAGCACAGATACGCAGTATTTT. This sequence encodes CASSLEGPSTDTQYF. The chain employs TRBV5-1 and TRBJ2-3; a possible D gene is TRBD2 (5 bases). Germline loops: CDR1 SGHRS, CDR2 YFSETQ. The germline V and J ends were trimmed by 5 bases and 0 bases, with 13 bases remaining between them. The CDR3 has 15 residues.

The genes are TRBV4-2 and TRBJ2-5, with TRBD2 identical over 15 bases. Germline V CDR1 and CDR2: LGHNA, YNFKEQ. V trimming: 3 bases; J trimming: 5 bases; junction bases outside the gene matches: 10. The CDR3 spans 18 residues. CDR3 residues: CASSHALGLAGGGETQYF. The CDR3 region has the DNA TGTGCCAGCAGCCACGCCTTGGGACTAGCGGGGGGCGGTGAGACCCAGTACTTC.

This rearrangement joins TRBV7-9 to TRBJ2-2; the D gene is possibly TRBD2 (5 bases). Trimming stripped 5 bases from V and 5 bases from J, with 18 bases between. Germline V gene lookup returns CDR1 SEHNR and CDR2 FQNEAQ (reference sequence). This CDR3 comprises 16 residues. This CDR3 is CASSQLFDPGTGELFF. The CDR3 nucleotides are TGTGCCAGCAGCCAGTTGTTTGACCCGGGGACCGGGGAGCTGTTTTTT.